This passage covers 8 T cell receptor beta chains from one sample sequenced in a study of blood T cell repertoires in COVID-19. Sequenced by immunoSEQ multiplex PCR; TCRdb stores in-frame clones only, minus some. The sample has about 110,000 clones, 88% seen once. Sequenced: peripheral blood. All receptors derive from a human donor in a cohort sampled during active COVID-19.

J is TRBJ2-1 and V is TRBV4-2, with 9 bases identical to TRBD2. V lost 1 base and J lost 2; bases outside the gene matches: 0. The CDR3 runs 15 residues. Per the germline V gene, CDR1 is LGHNA and CDR2 is YNFKEQ. The CDR3: CASSQVAGAYNEQFF. The CDR3 nucleotides are TGTGCCAGCAGCCAAGTAGCGGGAGCCTACAATGAGCAGTTCTTC.

The table lists this clone with a count of one. The chain joins TRBV21-1 to TRBJ1-2. TRBV21-1 is a known pseudogene. CDR3 length: 22 amino acids. The CDR3 loop is CASSIGGAEGPKRGRTIYGYTF. DNA of the CDR3: TGTGCCAGCAGCATTGGGGGGGCAGAAGGCCCTAAACGAGGACGGACGATCTATGGCTACACCTTC.

CDR3 bases: TGTGCCAGCAGAACAGGGGGCGTTGACACCGGGGAGCTGTTTTTT. Translated: CASRTGGVDTGELFF. V is TRBV2 and J is TRBJ2-2, with 9 bases that match TRBD1. Germline CDR1 and CDR2: SNHLY and FYNNEI. CDR3 length: 15 residues. V lost 6 bases, J lost 3 bases, and 5 bases stayed unmatched.

This sequence joins TRBV5-1 and TRBJ2-1; the match to TRBD2 covers 15 bases. The CDR3 runs to 17 residues. J lost 5 bases, V lost 4 bases, and 7 bases had no gene match. From germline, CDR1 is SGHRS and CDR2 YFSETQ. This CDR3 reads CASSIGTSGRLHNEQFF. CDR3 bases: TGCGCCAGCAGCATCGGGACTAGCGGGAGGTTACACAATGAGCAGTTCTTC.

This chain links TRBV2 with TRBJ2-2; D may be TRBD2 (5 bases). The V gene's germline CDR1 is SNHLY and CDR2 FYNNEI. V lost 8 bases, J lost 4 bases, and 11 bases lay in between. The CDR3 is 13 residues long. In DNA, the CDR3 is TGTGCCAGCCAGGACGGACTCACCGGGGAGCTGTTTTTT. Amino acids: CASQDGLTGELFF. Full variable domain (outside the CDR3, taken from reference TRBV2 and TRBJ2-2): EPEVTQTPSHQVTQMGQEVILRCVPISNHLYFYWYRQILGQKVEFLVSFYNNEISEKSEIFDDQFSVERPDGSNFTLKIRSTKLEDSAMYFCASQDGLTGELFFGEGSRLTVL.

The rearrangement uses TRBV4-2 and TRBJ2-1; D perhaps matches TRBD1 (5 bases). CDR1 LGHNA and CDR2 YNFKEQ come from the germline V gene. The ends were cut back, 4 bases at V and 3 bases at J, with 7 bases in the middle. This CDR3 is built from 13 residues. This CDR3 reads CASSPGYYNEQFF. CDR3 DNA: TGTGCCAGCAGCCCAGGGTACTACAATGAGCAGTTCTTC.

This clone was seen once. The chain combines TRBV10-3 with TRBJ2-7, with 10 bases lining up with TRBD2. Germline values: CDR1 ENHRY, CDR2 SYGVKD. Losses at the gene ends were 6 bases for V and 6 bases for J; bases not matched to a gene: 8. The CDR3 has 14 amino acids. The CDR3 DNA is TGTGCCATCAGCAAGCGGGAGGGACCGGGCGAGCAGTACTTC. It translates to CAISKREGPGEQYF.

CDR3 sequence (DNA): TGTGCCAGCAGCTTAATTTATGGACAGAGCTACGAGCAGTACTTC. This codes for CASSLIYGQSYEQYF. The chain employs TRBV11-2 and TRBJ2-7; D possibly corresponds to TRBD1 (6 bases). CDR3 length: 15 residues. The germline V gene has CDR1 SGHAT and CDR2 FQNNGV. V was clipped by 2 bases and J by 3 bases, with 14 bases between them.